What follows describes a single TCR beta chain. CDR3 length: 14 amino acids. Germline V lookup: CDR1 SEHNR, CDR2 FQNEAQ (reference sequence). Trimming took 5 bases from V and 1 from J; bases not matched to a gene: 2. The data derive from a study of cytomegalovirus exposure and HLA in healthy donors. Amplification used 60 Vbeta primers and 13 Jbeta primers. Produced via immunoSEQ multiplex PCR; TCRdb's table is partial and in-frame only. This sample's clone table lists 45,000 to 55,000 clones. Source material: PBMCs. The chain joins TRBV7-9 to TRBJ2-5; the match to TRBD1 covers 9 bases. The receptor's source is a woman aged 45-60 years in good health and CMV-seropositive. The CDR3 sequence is CASSRGQGQETQYF. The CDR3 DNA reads TGTGCCAGCAGCCGGGGACAGGGCCAAGAGACCCAGTACTTC.